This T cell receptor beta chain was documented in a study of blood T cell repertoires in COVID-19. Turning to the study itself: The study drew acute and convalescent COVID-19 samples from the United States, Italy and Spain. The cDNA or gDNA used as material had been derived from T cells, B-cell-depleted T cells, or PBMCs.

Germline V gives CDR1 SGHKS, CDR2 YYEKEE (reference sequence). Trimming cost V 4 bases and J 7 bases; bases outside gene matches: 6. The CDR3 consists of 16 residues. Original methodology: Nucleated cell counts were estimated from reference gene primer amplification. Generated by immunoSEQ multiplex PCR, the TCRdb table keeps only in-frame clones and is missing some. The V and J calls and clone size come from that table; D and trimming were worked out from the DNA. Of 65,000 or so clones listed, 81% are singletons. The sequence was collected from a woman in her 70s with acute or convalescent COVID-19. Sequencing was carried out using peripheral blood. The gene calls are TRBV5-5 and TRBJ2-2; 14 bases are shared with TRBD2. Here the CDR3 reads CASSPGLAGGVGELFF. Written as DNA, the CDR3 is TGTGCCAGCAGCCCCGGACTAGCGGGGGGAGTCGGGGAGCTGTTTTTT.